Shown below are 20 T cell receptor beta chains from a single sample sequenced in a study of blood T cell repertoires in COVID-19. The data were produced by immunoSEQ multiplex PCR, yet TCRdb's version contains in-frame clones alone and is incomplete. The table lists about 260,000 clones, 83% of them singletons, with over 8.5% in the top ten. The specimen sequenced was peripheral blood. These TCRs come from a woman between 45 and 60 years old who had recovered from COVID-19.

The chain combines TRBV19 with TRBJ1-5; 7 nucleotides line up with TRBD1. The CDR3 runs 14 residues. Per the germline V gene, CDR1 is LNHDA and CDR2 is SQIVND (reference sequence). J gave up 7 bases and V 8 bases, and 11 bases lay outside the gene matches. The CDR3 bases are TGTGCCAGTTGGGACAGCCCCGGTAACCAGCCCCAGCATTTT. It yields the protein CASWDSPGNQPQHF.

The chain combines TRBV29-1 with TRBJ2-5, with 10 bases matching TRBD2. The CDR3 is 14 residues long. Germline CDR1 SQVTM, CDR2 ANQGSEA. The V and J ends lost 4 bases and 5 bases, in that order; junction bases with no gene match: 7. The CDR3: CSVASGGAEETQYF. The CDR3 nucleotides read TGCAGCGTTGCCAGCGGGGGGGCTGAGGAGACCCAGTACTTC.

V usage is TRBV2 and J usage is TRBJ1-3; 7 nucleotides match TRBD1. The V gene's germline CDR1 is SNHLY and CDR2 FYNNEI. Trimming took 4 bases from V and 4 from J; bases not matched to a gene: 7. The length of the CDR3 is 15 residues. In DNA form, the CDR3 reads TGTGCCAGCAGTGGCGACAGGGCTTCGGGAAACACCATATATTTT. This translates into CASSGDRASGNTIYF.

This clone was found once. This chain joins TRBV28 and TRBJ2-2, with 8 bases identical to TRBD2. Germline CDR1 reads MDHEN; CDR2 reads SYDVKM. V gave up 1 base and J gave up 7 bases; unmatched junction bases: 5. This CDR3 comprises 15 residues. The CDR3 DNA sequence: TGTGCCAGCAGTTTATCGACTAGCGTTGGCGGGGAGCTGTTTTTT. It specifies CASSLSTSVGGELFF.

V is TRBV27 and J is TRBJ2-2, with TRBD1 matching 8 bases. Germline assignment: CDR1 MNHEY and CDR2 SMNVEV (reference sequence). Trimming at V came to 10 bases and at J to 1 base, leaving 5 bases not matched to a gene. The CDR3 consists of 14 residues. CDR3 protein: CATPGTGNTGELFF. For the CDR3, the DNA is TGTGCCACCCCTGGGACAGGGAACACCGGGGAGCTGTTTTTT.

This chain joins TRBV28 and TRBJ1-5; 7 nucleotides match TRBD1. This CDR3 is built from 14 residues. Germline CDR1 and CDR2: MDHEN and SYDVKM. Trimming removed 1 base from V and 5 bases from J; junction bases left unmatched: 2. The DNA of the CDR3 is TGTGCCAGCAGTTTATTAGGGGGCGATCAGCCCCAGCATTTT. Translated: CASSLLGGDQPQHF.

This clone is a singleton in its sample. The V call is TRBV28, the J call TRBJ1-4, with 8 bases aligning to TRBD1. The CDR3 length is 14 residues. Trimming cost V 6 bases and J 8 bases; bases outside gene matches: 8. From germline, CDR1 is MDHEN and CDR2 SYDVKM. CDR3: CASRRTGMFEKLFF. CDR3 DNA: TGTGCCAGCAGACGGACAGGGATGTTCGAAAAACTGTTTTTT.

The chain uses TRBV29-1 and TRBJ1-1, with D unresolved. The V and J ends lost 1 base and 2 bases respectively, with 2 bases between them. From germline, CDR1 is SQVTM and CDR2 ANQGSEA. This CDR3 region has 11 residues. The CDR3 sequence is CSVEVNTEAFF. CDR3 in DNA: TGCAGCGTTGAAGTAAACACTGAAGCTTTCTTT.

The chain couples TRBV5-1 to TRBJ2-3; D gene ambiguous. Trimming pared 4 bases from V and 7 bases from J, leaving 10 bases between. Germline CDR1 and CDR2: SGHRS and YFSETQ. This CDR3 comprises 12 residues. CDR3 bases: TGCGCCAGCAGCCTAAGTGTGAATACGCAGTATTTT. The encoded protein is CASSLSVNTQYF.

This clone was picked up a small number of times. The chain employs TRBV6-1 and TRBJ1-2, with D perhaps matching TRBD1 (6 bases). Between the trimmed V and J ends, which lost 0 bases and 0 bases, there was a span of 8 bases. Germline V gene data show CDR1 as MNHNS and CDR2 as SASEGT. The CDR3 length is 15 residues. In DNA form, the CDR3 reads TGTGCCAGCAGTGAAGCCCGACAGGCTAACTATGGCTACACCTTC. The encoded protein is CASSEARQANYGYTF.

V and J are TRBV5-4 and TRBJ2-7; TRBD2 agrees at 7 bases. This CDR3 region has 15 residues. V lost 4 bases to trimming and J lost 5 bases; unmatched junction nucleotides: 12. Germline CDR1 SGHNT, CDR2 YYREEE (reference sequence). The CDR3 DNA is TGTGCCAGCAGCCCGGGCGGGGGTTCGGGAGACGAGCAGTACTTC. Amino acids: CASSPGGGSGDEQYF.

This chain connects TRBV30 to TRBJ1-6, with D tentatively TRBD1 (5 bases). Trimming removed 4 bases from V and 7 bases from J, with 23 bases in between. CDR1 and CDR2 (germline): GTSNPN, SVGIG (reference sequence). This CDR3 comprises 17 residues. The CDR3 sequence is CAWTLRGSWGDNSPLHF. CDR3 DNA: TGTGCCTGGACCTTACGGGGGTCGTGGGGGGACAATTCACCCCTCCACTTT.

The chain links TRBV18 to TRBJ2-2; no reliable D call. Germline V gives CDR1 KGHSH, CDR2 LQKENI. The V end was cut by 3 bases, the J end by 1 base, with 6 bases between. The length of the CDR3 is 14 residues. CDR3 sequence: CASSPPGNTGELFF. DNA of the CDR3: TGTGCCAGCTCACCTCCGGGGAACACCGGGGAGCTGTTTTTT. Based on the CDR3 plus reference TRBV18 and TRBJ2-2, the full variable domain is NAGVMQNPRHLVRRRGQEARLRCSPMKGHSHVYWYRQLPEEGLKFMVYLQKENIIDESGMPKERFSAEFPKEGPSILRIQQVVRGDSAAYFCASSPPGNTGELFFGEGSRLTVL.

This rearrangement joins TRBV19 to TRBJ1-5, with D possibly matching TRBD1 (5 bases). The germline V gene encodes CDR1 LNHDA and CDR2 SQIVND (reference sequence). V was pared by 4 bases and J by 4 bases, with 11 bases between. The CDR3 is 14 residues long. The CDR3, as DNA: TGTGCCAGTAGTAGGGGGGGGGTTAATCAGCCCCAGCATTTT. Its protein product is CASSRGGVNQPQHF.

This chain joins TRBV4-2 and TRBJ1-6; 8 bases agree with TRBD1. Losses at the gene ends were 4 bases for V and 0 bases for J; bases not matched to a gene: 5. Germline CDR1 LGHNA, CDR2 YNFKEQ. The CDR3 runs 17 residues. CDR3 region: CASSPGQGHSYNSPLHF. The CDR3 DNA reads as TGTGCCAGCAGCCCCGGACAGGGACACTCCTATAATTCACCCCTCCACTTT.

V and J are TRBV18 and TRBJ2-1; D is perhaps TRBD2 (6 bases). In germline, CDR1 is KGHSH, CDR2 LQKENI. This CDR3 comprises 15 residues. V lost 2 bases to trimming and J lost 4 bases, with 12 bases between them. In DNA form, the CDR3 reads TGTGCCAGCTCACCAGGACGGGAGCAGTACAATGAGCAGTTCTTC. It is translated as CASSPGREQYNEQFF.

The CDR3 DNA is TGTGCCAGCAGCCCAGGGGGATCGAACACTGAAGCTTTCTTT. Its protein is CASSPGGSNTEAFF. The genes are TRBV7-9 and TRBJ1-1; 7 bases line up with TRBD1. This CDR3 region has 14 residues. In germline, CDR1 is SEHNR, CDR2 FQNEAQ (reference sequence). With V trimmed by 5 bases and J by 1 base, 4 bases remained unmatched. The full variable domain, with the rest looked up from reference TRBV7-9 and TRBJ1-1, is DTGVSQNPRHKITKRGQNVTFRCDPISEHNRLYWYRQTLGQGPEFLTYFQNEAQLEKSRLLSDRFSAERPKGSFSTLEIQRTEQGDSAMYLCASSPGGSNTEAFFGQGTRLTVV.

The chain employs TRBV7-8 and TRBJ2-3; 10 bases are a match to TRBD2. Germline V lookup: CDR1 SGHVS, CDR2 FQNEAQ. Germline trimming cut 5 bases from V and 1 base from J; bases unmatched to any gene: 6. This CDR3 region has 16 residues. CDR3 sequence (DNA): TGTGCCAGCAGCCCGAGGCTAGCGGGGGGCACAGATACGCAGTATTTT. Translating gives CASSPRLAGGTDTQYF.

The CDR3, as DNA: TGTGCCAGCAGTCCCAACTTGGGGGCCGGGGTTGGCGAGCAGTACTTC. This encodes CASSPNLGAGVGEQYF. The chain has TRBV27 and TRBJ2-7; D perhaps matches TRBD1 (6 bases). The germline V gene encodes CDR1 MNHEY and CDR2 SMNVEV (reference sequence). Trimming stripped 5 bases from V and 6 bases from J, with 23 bases between. There are 16 residues in the CDR3.

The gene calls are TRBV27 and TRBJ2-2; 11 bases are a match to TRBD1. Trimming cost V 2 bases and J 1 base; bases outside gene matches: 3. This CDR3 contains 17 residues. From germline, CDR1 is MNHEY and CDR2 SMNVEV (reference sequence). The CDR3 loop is CASSLGQGAGNTGELFF. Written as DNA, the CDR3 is TGTGCCAGCAGTTTAGGACAGGGGGCAGGGAACACCGGGGAGCTGTTTTTT.